Listed below are T cell receptor beta chains from one sample, sequenced in a study of control samples from healthy donors and cancer patients. Only in-frame clones appear in the TCRdb table, and some are missing; sequencing was by immunoSEQ multiplex PCR. The table has 80,000 to 100,000 clones, around 80% seen once. Sequencing input: blood. These receptors were taken from a woman aged 25 to 39 in good health. CDR3s include the opening cysteine and the closing phenylalanine or tryptophan. Fields, in order: CDR3 length, V gene, J gene, CDR3 protein.

16	TRBV28	TRBJ2-1	CASSPVAGQGYNEQFF
15	TRBV19	TRBJ1-5	CASRPLDRDNQPQHF
14	TRBV9	TRBJ1-2	CASSPQTGVYGYTF
18	TRBV5-4	TRBJ1-1	CASSLGALGRVSLQEAFF
15	TRBV5-6	TRBJ2-3	CASSWSGDPTDTQYF
11	TRBV12-3/TRBV12-4	TRBJ2-3	CASSFLDTQYF
14	TRBV19	TRBJ1-1	CASREGGTNTEAFF
17	TRBV19	TRBJ1-1	CASSIDHVGPLNTEAFF
16	TRBV7-9	TRBJ1-6	CASSSTQGGVYSPLHF
16	TRBV5-1	TRBJ1-6	CASTKDGGTGGSPLHF
14	TRBV3-1/TRBV3-2	TRBJ1-2	CASSQDYAAYGYTF
15	TRBV5-1	TRBJ1-1	CASKMAGNIRTEAFF
12	TRBV30	TRBJ2-3	CAWSVLRDTQYF
13	TRBV2	TRBJ2-1	CASRRGRNNEQFF
15	TRBV19	TRBJ2-7	CASSTFRTGSYEQYF
15	TRBV5-6	TRBJ1-1	CASSLQSSGGTEAFF
15	TRBV5-4	TRBJ1-2	CASSSPGQGDYGYTF
14	TRBV11-2	TRBJ1-1	CASSFRQGGTEAFF
13	TRBV10-1	TRBJ2-3	CASSEGSTDTQYF
12	TRBV7-3	TRBJ1-2	CASSLTGDGYTF
15	TRBV7-2	TRBJ1-6	CASSFDTGVNSPLHF
16	TRBV18	TRBJ2-1	CASSPYDRSSYNEQFF
13	TRBV19	TRBJ2-6	CASRVSGANVLTF
12	TRBV14	TRBJ2-3	CASSQVRNTQYF
15	TRBV7-8	TRBJ1-5	CASRIGGEGNQPQHF
13	TRBV10-3	TRBJ2-3	CAIAGLAGDTQYF
13	TRBV10-2	TRBJ1-1	CASVTGWGTEAFF
19	TRBV23-1	TRBJ1-4	CASSQLGDREKITNEKLFF
13	TRBV12-3/TRBV12-4	TRBJ1-1	CASSWGGGTEAFF
15	TRBV30	TRBJ1-2	CAWSVRGTANYGYTF
13	TRBV4-3	TRBJ2-7	CASSQDEGREQYF
14	TRBV29-1	TRBJ2-7	CSVAVGNRVSEQYF
14	TRBV9	TRBJ1-1	CASSVVDMGTEAFF
14	TRBV6-2/TRBV6-3	TRBJ1-5	CASSQTLKDQPQHF
16	TRBV5-6	TRBJ1-5	CASSLGAGLSNQPQHF
12	TRBV7-8	TRBJ2-7	CASSLAFLEQYF
14	TRBV2	TRBJ2-3	CATLAGGLLDTQYF
14	TRBV5-1	TRBJ1-6	CASSLGQGGSPLHF
14	TRBV4-2	TRBJ1-1	CASSLDSMNTEAFF
14	TRBV3-1/TRBV3-2	TRBJ1-1	CASSQGRGAGEAFF
17	TRBV5-8	TRBJ2-2	CASSLGESGRHTGELFF
14	TRBV4-3	TRBJ1-2	CASSQLMGSSGYTF
14	TRBV27	TRBJ2-2	CASSLGRNTGELFF
15	TRBV5-6	TRBJ1-2	CASSLGPGANYGYTF